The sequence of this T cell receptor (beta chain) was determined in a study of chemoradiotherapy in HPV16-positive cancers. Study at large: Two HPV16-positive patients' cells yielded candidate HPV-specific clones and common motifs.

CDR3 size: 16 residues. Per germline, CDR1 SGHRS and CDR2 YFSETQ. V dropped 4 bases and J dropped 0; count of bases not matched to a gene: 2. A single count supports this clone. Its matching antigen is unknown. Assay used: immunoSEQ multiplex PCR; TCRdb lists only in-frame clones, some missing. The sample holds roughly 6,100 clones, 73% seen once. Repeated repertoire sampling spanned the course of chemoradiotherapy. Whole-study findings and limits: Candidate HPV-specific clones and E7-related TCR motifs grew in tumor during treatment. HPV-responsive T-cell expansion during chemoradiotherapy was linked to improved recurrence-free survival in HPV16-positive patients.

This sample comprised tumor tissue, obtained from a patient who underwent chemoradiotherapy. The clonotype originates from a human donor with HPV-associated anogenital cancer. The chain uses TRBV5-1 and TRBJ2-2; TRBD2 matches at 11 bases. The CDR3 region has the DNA TGCGCCAGCAGCCCGACTAGCGGGGCGAACACCGGGGAGCTGTTTTTT. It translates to CASSPTSGANTGELFF.